The 24 T cell receptor beta chains given below trace back to one sample, sequenced in a study of blood T cell repertoires in COVID-19. Sequenced by immunoSEQ multiplex PCR; TCRdb stores in-frame clones only, minus some. The table lists around 150,000 clones, roughly 85% of them singletons. The material sequenced was peripheral blood. These TCRs come from a man in his forties with acute or convalescent COVID-19.

The CDR3 coding sequence is TGTGCCAGCAGCAATCATTCTCCCAATCGGACAACCTACGAGCAGTACTTC. Its translation is CASSNHSPNRTTYEQYF. The chain joins TRBV21-1 to TRBJ2-7; the table assigns TRBD1, which was not confirmed against the DNA. TRBV21-1 counts as a pseudogene. The CDR3 has 17 amino acids.

The chain has TRBV6-6 and TRBJ2-3; D possibly corresponds to TRBD1 (5 bases). V was clipped by 3 bases and J by 3 bases, with 10 bases between them. The CDR3 extends over 14 amino acids. CDR1 MNHNY and CDR2 SVGAGI come from the germline V gene (reference sequence). This CDR3 is CASSYLSGTDTQYF. The CDR3 bases are TGTGCCAGCAGTTATTTATCAGGGACAGATACGCAGTATTTT.

The chain carries TRBV7-2 and TRBJ2-5, with D uncertain. Germline lookup yields CDR1 SGHTA and CDR2 FQGNSA. The CDR3 runs to 15 residues. Trimming shortened V by 0 bases and J by 4 bases, and 12 bases separated the two germline ends. The CDR3 DNA reads TGTGCCAGCAGCTTAGCCCAACTTCGCCCAGAGACCCAGTACTTC. Its protein product is CASSLAQLRPETQYF.

The genes are TRBV9 and TRBJ2-1; D remains unclear. The V gene lost 3 bases and the J gene lost 4 bases, with 14 bases spanning the gap. The length of the CDR3 is 15 residues. Germline V gene sequence: CDR1 SGDLS, CDR2 YYNGEE. The DNA of the CDR3 is TGTGCCAGCAGCGATCTAGAAGGCAGTTACAATGAGCAGTTCTTC. Protein: CASSDLEGSYNEQFF.

The chain is built from TRBV29-1 and TRBJ1-1; TRBD1 is a possible D gene (6 bases). Germline assignment: CDR1 SQVTM and CDR2 ANQGSEA. The CDR3 consists of 11 residues. Trimming took off 5 bases at V and 4 bases at J, with 8 bases between the two ends. The CDR3 loop reads CSVRGATEAFF. The CDR3 nucleotides read TGCAGCGTTCGGGGGGCCACTGAAGCTTTCTTT.

The genes are TRBV4-1 and TRBJ2-7, with 7 positions matching TRBD1. Germline CDR1 reads MGHRA; CDR2 reads YSYEKL. The CDR3 runs 15 residues. The J segment lost 4 bases and the V segment lost 1 base, leaving 7 bases of the junction unmatched. DNA for the CDR3: TGCGCCAGCAGCCAAGGTCCAGGGGGTACTTACGAGCAGTACTTC. Translating gives CASSQGPGGTYEQYF.

The chain carries TRBV19 and TRBJ1-6; a weak D match, TRBD1 (5 bases). Between the trimmed V and J ends, which lost 0 bases and 10 bases, there was a span of 10 bases. Per germline, CDR1 LNHDA and CDR2 SQIVND (reference sequence). The CDR3 extends over 14 amino acids. The CDR3 coding sequence is TGTGCCAGTAGTATAGAAGACAGCAAATCACCCCTCCACTTT. Protein product: CASSIEDSKSPLHF.

The V call is TRBV3-1 (or the pseudogene TRBV3-2), the J call TRBJ2-3, with D possibly TRBD2 on 6 matching bases. Looked up from germline, CDR1 is LGHDT and CDR2 is YNNKEL (reference sequence). The germline V and J ends were trimmed by 3 bases and 4 bases, with 14 bases remaining between them. This CDR3 has 15 amino acids. The CDR3 DNA reads TGTGCCAGCAGCCAGCGGGGTCGATGGGCAGATACGCAGTATTTT. This gives the protein CASSQRGRWADTQYF.

The chain recombines TRBV30 with TRBJ2-1; 13 bases line up with TRBD2. Germline V gene sequence: CDR1 GTSNPN, CDR2 SVGIG (reference sequence). The length of the CDR3 is 16 residues. V shed 4 bases and J 4 bases; nucleotides not matched to a gene: 7. The CDR3 DNA is TGTGCCTGGACAAGGACTAGCGGGGGACTTTACAATGAGCAGTTCTTC. As protein: CAWTRTSGGLYNEQFF.

This sequence joins TRBV15 and TRBJ2-5; a weak D match, TRBD2 (5 bases). In germline, CDR1 is LNHNV, CDR2 YYDKDF (reference sequence). The CDR3 runs 14 residues. V was cut by 2 bases and J by 4 bases, with 11 bases left in between. The CDR3 is CATSRLARAETQYF. CDR3 DNA sequence: TGTGCCACCAGCAGACTAGCCCGTGCAGAGACCCAGTACTTC.

The chain joins TRBV5-1 to TRBJ1-3; a possible D gene is TRBD1 (6 bases). V was shortened by 2 bases and J by 0 bases, with 15 bases between the two germline ends. Germline V gives CDR1 SGHRS, CDR2 YFSETQ. This CDR3 is 17 amino acids long. Here the CDR3 reads CASSFRPTGDSGNTIYF. DNA for the CDR3: TGCGCCAGCAGCTTCCGACCGACAGGCGACTCTGGAAACACCATATATTTT.

V gene TRBV5-6 combines with J gene TRBJ1-6, with D unresolved. The CDR3 is made up of 14 amino acids. V was trimmed by 1 base and J by 9 bases, leaving 11 bases between them. CDR1 and CDR2 (germline): SGHDT, YYEEEE. This chain's CDR3 is CASSLIESSSPLHF. The DNA for the CDR3 is TGTGCCAGCAGCTTGATCGAGAGTAGTTCACCCCTCCACTTT.

The chain links TRBV5-4 to TRBJ1-1; TRBD1 matches at 8 bases. The CDR3 has 16 residues. V shed 1 base and J 0 bases; nucleotides not matched to a gene: 5. The germline V gene has CDR1 SGHNT and CDR2 YYREEE (reference sequence). The CDR3 region is CASSLSTGAMNTEAFF. The CDR3, as DNA: TGTGCCAGCAGCTTGTCGACAGGGGCGATGAACACTGAAGCTTTCTTT.

The rearrangement uses TRBV5-1 and TRBJ2-1; 11 bases match TRBD2. Per germline, CDR1 SGHRS and CDR2 YFSETQ. With 5 bases clipped from V and 3 bases from J, the junction kept 10 bases outside the gene matches. This CDR3 comprises 17 residues. CDR3 sequence: CASRSNSGGADYNEQFF. CDR3 DNA sequence: TGCGCCAGCAGGTCTAATAGCGGGGGGGCCGACTACAATGAGCAGTTCTTC.

The sample holds a few counts of this clone. The chain links TRBV9 to TRBJ2-3, with unresolved D. Germline-derived CDR1 and CDR2 are SGDLS and YYNGEE. Between the trimmed V and J ends, which lost 4 bases and 8 bases, there was a span of 17 bases. CDR3 length equals 14 residues. The CDR3 bases are TGTGCCAGCAGCCAAGCCCCCCCCATGAGTACGCAGTATTTT. It translates to CASSQAPPMSTQYF.

The chain employs TRBV4-1 and TRBJ1-2, with 7 bases aligning to TRBD1. Germline V gene lookup returns CDR1 MGHRA and CDR2 YSYEKL. The CDR3 runs 14 residues. With V trimmed by 6 bases and J by 4 bases, 8 bases remained unmatched. CDR3 nucleotide sequence: TGCGCCAGCAGTCGACAGGGAGAGGGCTATGGCTACACCTTC. Protein: CASSRQGEGYGYTF.

The sample holds one count of this clone. This chain uses TRBV14 with TRBJ2-7; TRBD2 aligns across 7 bases. The CDR3 runs to 18 residues. V dropped 0 bases and J dropped 3; count of bases not matched to a gene: 14. Germline lookup yields CDR1 SGHDN and CDR2 FVKESK. This chain's CDR3 is CASSQEVLKGGGFYEQYF. DNA for the CDR3: TGTGCCAGCAGCCAAGAAGTGTTAAAAGGCGGGGGTTTCTACGAGCAGTACTTC.

This clone was seen a handful of times. The chain is built from TRBV4-3 and TRBJ2-5, with 7 positions matching TRBD2. Germline V gene data show CDR1 as LGHNA and CDR2 as YSLEER. The V segment lost 0 bases and the J segment 7 bases; nucleotides outside the gene matches: 5. The CDR3 is made up of 14 amino acids. The CDR3 spells CASSQDEGRGTQYF. The CDR3, as DNA: TGCGCCAGCAGCCAAGACGAGGGGAGGGGGACCCAGTACTTC.

This chain uses TRBV19 with TRBJ1-6; D is undetermined. Germline CDR1 is LNHDA and CDR2 is SQIVND (reference sequence). The CDR3 totals 15 residues. V lost 8 bases to trimming and J lost 5 bases, with 16 bases between them. Here the CDR3 reads CASSLSVYDNSPLHF. CDR3 coding DNA: TGTGCCAGTTCCCTCTCAGTGTACGATAATTCACCCCTCCACTTT. The full variable domain, rest sourced from reference TRBV19 and TRBJ1-6, is DGGITQSPKYLFRKEGQNVTLSCEQNLNHDAMYWYRQDPGQGLRLIYYSQIVNDFQKGDIAEGYSVSREKKESFPLTVTSAQKNPTAFYLCASSLSVYDNSPLHFGNGTRLTVT.

The V and J genes are TRBV5-1 and TRBJ1-4, with D possibly being TRBD1 (6 bases). This CDR3 contains 16 residues. Germline V CDR1 and CDR2: SGHRS, YFSETQ. V was pared by 3 bases and J by 8 bases, with 20 bases between. CDR3 region: CASSSGGRGGEEKLFF. CDR3 DNA: TGCGCCAGCAGCTCGGGGGGGCGAGGCGGTGAGGAAAAACTGTTTTTT. Supplemented by reference TRBV5-1 and TRBJ1-4, the full variable domain reads KAGVTQTPRYLIKTRGQQVTLSCSPISGHRSVSWYQQTPGQGLQFLFEYFSETQRNKGNFPGRFSGRQFSNSRSEMNVSTLELGDSALYLCASSSGGRGGEEKLFFGSGTQLSVL.

This clone has only one observation. The chain carries TRBV11-1 and TRBJ2-7, with 7 bases fitting TRBD1. Germline V gene lookup returns CDR1 SGHAT and CDR2 FQDESV (reference sequence). V shed 4 bases, J shed 3 bases, and the junction held 12 bases outside the gene matches. CDR3 length: 16 amino acids. The CDR3 is CASSYAYRDSGYEQYF. The CDR3 nucleotides are TGTGCCAGCAGCTACGCCTACCGGGACAGCGGCTACGAGCAGTACTTC.

The rearrangement links TRBV7-9 to TRBJ1-3; unclear D gene. From germline, CDR1 is SEHNR and CDR2 FQNEAQ (reference sequence). This CDR3 is built from 16 residues. Trimming removed 4 bases from V and 0 bases from J, with 13 bases in between. The CDR3 protein is CASSSTVGSSGNTIYF. CDR3 DNA sequence: TGTGCCAGCAGCTCGACGGTGGGCTCCTCTGGAAACACCATATATTTT.

This clone was detected a few times. The chain carries TRBV28 and TRBJ1-1, with D hard to call. Per the germline V gene, CDR1 is MDHEN and CDR2 is SYDVKM. The CDR3 has 13 residues. V lost 4 bases and J lost 12, with 18 bases in between. The CDR3 DNA sequence: TGTGCCAGCAGTTATGATGACGGAGGATCAACTTTCTTT. Protein sequence: CASSYDDGGSTFF.

Of note for this clone: Other DNA sequences in this specimen translate into the identical CDR3. V and J are TRBV6-5 and TRBJ1-3, with 7 bases fitting TRBD1. The germline V gene has CDR1 MNHEY and CDR2 SVGAGI. The trim removed 6 bases at V and 1 base at J, leaving 0 bases unmatched. This CDR3 is 13 amino acids long. DNA of the CDR3: TGTGCCAGCAGCAGGGGGTCTGGAAACACCATATATTTT. Its translation: CASSRGSGNTIYF.